What follows is one T cell receptor (beta chain) and its context. Method: immunoSEQ multiplex PCR; TCRdb's copy keeps in-frame clones and lacks some. The sample records more than 250,000 clones, 85% being singletons. CDR1 and CDR2 (germline): SGHRS, YFSETQ. The length of the CDR3 is 14 residues. V lost 0 bases and J lost 9; bases outside the gene matches: 6. The sample originates from a study of blood T cell repertoires in COVID-19. The receptor was isolated from a middle-aged man with active or convalescent COVID-19. Source material: peripheral blood. The chain combines TRBV5-1 with TRBJ2-1, with 7 bases matching TRBD1. DNA of the CDR3: TGCGCCAGCAGCTTGGACAGGGGTTATAGTGAGCAGTTCTTC. Translation: CASSLDRGYSEQFF.